These 30 T cell receptor beta chains originate from one sample sequenced in a study of cytomegalovirus exposure and HLA in healthy donors. 13 Jbeta primers and 60 Vbeta primers were used for the PCR. Produced via immunoSEQ multiplex PCR; TCRdb's table is partial and in-frame only. The sample lists about 170,000 clones, over 80% occurring once. The sequenced material came from PBMCs. The receptors here all came from a boy aged 2 to 9 in good health and CMV-seronegative.

This chain links TRBV28 with TRBJ1-2; the D gene is possibly TRBD1 (5 bases). Per the germline V gene, CDR1 is MDHEN and CDR2 is SYDVKM. This CDR3 region has 13 residues. V gave up 5 bases and J gave up 8 bases, with 15 bases separating them. The CDR3 region is CASSPARRGGYTF. The CDR3 DNA sequence: TGTGCCAGCAGTCCTGCCCGAAGGGGAGGCTACACCTTC.

The chain recombines TRBV5-6 with TRBJ2-6; D is uncertain. The germline V gene has CDR1 SGHDT and CDR2 YYEEEE. Trimming cost V 1 base and J 0 bases, with 11 bases left between them. The CDR3 spans 17 residues. The CDR3 reads CASSLSTVSSGANVLTF. CDR3 in DNA: TGTGCCAGCAGCTTGAGTACAGTATCCTCTGGGGCCAACGTCCTGACTTTC.

This clone has only one observation. The chain uses TRBV9 and TRBJ1-2; D remains ambiguous. V lost 0 bases to trimming and J lost 2 bases, with 11 bases between them. This CDR3 is built from 15 residues. The germline CDR1 and CDR2 sequences are SGDLS and YYNGEE. The CDR3 DNA follows: TGTGCCAGCAGCGTAGGTACATCGATAAACTATGGCTACACCTTC. It translates to CASSVGTSINYGYTF. Supplemented by reference TRBV9 and TRBJ1-2, the full variable domain reads DSGVTQTPKHLITATGQRVTLRCSPRSGDLSVYWYQQSLDQGLQFLIQYYNGEERAKGNILERFSAQQFPDLHSELNLSSLELGDSALYFCASSVGTSINYGYTFGSGTRLTVV.

Details on this clone: An end of the junction differs from the germline gene, which may be a read error. This chain joins TRBV5-1 and TRBJ1-2, with 10 bases fitting TRBD1. Germline-derived CDR1 and CDR2 are SGHRS and YFSETQ. CDR3 length: 16 amino acids. This CDR3 reads CASSLGAGGQGIGSTF. CDR3 coding DNA: TGCGCCAGCAGCTTGGGAGCCGGGGGACAGGGGATTGGCTCCACCTTC.

The chain has TRBV29-1 and TRBJ2-1, with 7 bases identical to TRBD1. Trimming cost V 4 bases and J 5 bases; bases outside gene matches: 5. The CDR3 length is 13 residues. From germline, CDR1 is SQVTM and CDR2 ANQGSEA. CDR3 nucleotide sequence: TGCAGCGTTGGGACAGGTATGAACAATGAGCAGTTCTTC. Encoded protein: CSVGTGMNNEQFF.

V is TRBV9 and J is TRBJ2-3, with D possibly TRBD2 on 5 matching bases. The germline V and J ends were trimmed by 4 bases and 2 bases, with 8 bases remaining between them. Germline V CDR1 and CDR2: SGDLS, YYNGEE. The CDR3 runs 13 residues. CDR3 nucleotides: TGTGCCAGCAGCTCTAGCCCCACAGATACGCAGTATTTT. This encodes CASSSSPTDTQYF.

The chain has TRBV5-8 and TRBJ1-2; maybe TRBD1 (6 bases). Germline V CDR1 and CDR2: SGHTS, YDEGEE. There are 13 residues in the CDR3. Deletions cut 1 base from V and 4 bases from J, with 8 bases between. The CDR3 DNA reads TGTGCCAGCAGCTTGAACAGGGCCTATGGCTACACCTTC. Translated, it gives CASSLNRAYGYTF. Full variable domain (rest looked up from reference TRBV5-8 and TRBJ1-2): EAGVTQSPTHLIKTRGQQATLRCSPISGHTSVYWYQQALGLGLQFLLWYDEGEERNRGNFPPRFSGRQFPNYSSELNVNALELEDSALYLCASSLNRAYGYTFGSGTRLTVV.

J is TRBJ1-1 and V is TRBV5-1; TRBD1 is a possible D gene (6 bases). Germline V gene lookup returns CDR1 SGHRS and CDR2 YFSETQ. The CDR3 runs 14 residues. Trimming removed 4 bases from V and 2 bases from J, with 12 bases in between. The CDR3 bases are TGCGCCAGCAGCATTAAACAGGGCAACACTGAAGCTTTCTTT. It translates to CASSIKQGNTEAFF.

The chain carries TRBV7-8 and TRBJ1-2; 8 bases fit TRBD1. Per germline, CDR1 SGHVS and CDR2 FQNEAQ. Unmatched junction bases numbered 15, after V lost 5 bases and J lost 4 bases. CDR3 length: 17 amino acids. CDR3 protein: CASSHQITGGTGYGYTF. The CDR3 DNA reads as TGTGCCAGCAGCCACCAAATCACAGGGGGAACTGGCTATGGCTACACCTTC.

The gene calls are TRBV6-6 and TRBJ2-5, with 8 bases fitting TRBD2. The CDR3 covers 16 residues. V lost 4 bases to trimming and J lost 0 bases; unmatched junction nucleotides: 7. Looked up from germline, CDR1 is MNHNY and CDR2 is SVGAGI (reference sequence). The CDR3 loop reads CASSSPTSGYQETQYF. The CDR3 region has the DNA TGTGCCAGCAGTTCCCCTACTAGCGGATACCAAGAGACCCAGTACTTC.

This chain links TRBV30 with TRBJ2-7; 11 nucleotides line up with TRBD1. The CDR3 loop spans 14 amino acids. The germline CDR1 and CDR2 sequences are GTSNPN and SVGIG (reference sequence). V shed 2 bases, J shed 3 bases, and the junction held 3 bases outside the gene matches. CDR3 region: CAWSTGTGGYEQYF. CDR3 DNA sequence: TGTGCCTGGAGTACCGGGACAGGGGGCTACGAGCAGTACTTC.

This clone was recorded a few times. This chain joins TRBV7-2 and TRBJ1-5; D remains ambiguous. Trimming left V 7 bases short and J 6 bases short, with 10 bases between. Germline V lookup: CDR1 SGHTA, CDR2 FQGNSA. There are 12 residues in the CDR3. CDR3 sequence reads: CASIGVRQPQHF. Here the CDR3 DNA reads TGTGCCAGCATCGGGGTGCGTCAGCCCCAGCATTTT.

The chain is built from TRBV21-1 and TRBJ2-7; no check of the table's D call, TRBD2, against the DNA was made. TRBV21-1 is marked as a pseudogene. The CDR3 contains 12 residues. CDR3 in amino acids: CASSSSRWEQYV. The CDR3 DNA follows: TGTGCCAGCAGCTCATCCCGTTGGGAGCAGTACGTC.

The chain carries TRBV12-1 and TRBJ2-1; the table's D gene call, TRBD2, was not cross checked with the DNA. TRBV12-1 is a listed pseudogene. This CDR3 is built from 14 residues. The CDR3 region has the DNA TGTGCCAGCAGCCCCGGTTTGTTTACCCATGAGCAGTTCTTC. Its protein is CASSPGLFTHEQFF.

The chain joins TRBV10-2 to TRBJ1-4, with 9 positions matching TRBD1. Germline V gene data show CDR1 as WSHSY and CDR2 as SAAADI. The CDR3 is 17 amino acids. Trimming removed 7 bases from V and 0 bases from J; junction bases left unmatched: 9. This CDR3 is CASKRRGQGTTNEKLFF. The CDR3 DNA reads TGCGCCAGCAAGCGAAGAGGACAGGGGACAACTAATGAAAAACTGTTTTTT.

CDR3 bases: TGCGCCAGCAGTCTCCCTCAGGGGGGACCGAGCTCCTACGAGCAGTACGTC. It is translated as CASSLPQGGPSSYEQYV. The chain couples TRBV23-1 to TRBJ2-7; tentatively, D is TRBD1 (7 bases). TRBV23-1 is filed as an ORF, its function uncertain. This CDR3 has 17 residues. V was cut by 4 bases and J by 0 bases, with 19 bases left in between.

The CDR3, as DNA: TGTGCCAGCATACTAACTAGCGGGGCCTACAATGAGCAGTTCTTC. Its protein is CASILTSGAYNEQFF. The chain couples TRBV2 to TRBJ2-1; 10 positions match TRBD2. The CDR3 covers 15 residues. With 7 bases clipped from V and 2 bases from J, the junction kept 5 bases outside the gene matches. Germline loops: CDR1 SNHLY, CDR2 FYNNEI.

This chain connects TRBV4-1 to TRBJ2-3; the D is unclear. V was cut by 2 bases and J by 3 bases, with 18 bases left in between. CDR1 and CDR2 (germline): MGHRA, YSYEKL. The CDR3 contains 17 residues. CDR3 sequence: CASSQLLLVPQTDTQYF. DNA of the CDR3: TGCGCCAGCAGCCAACTCTTACTGGTGCCCCAAACAGATACGCAGTATTTT.

The V gene is TRBV6-6, the J gene TRBJ2-5, with TRBD1 as a possible D gene (5 bases). Per the germline V gene, CDR1 is MNHNY and CDR2 is SVGAGI (reference sequence). The CDR3 sequence is 13 residues long. Trimming shortened V by 6 bases and J by 4 bases, and 12 bases separated the two germline ends. CDR3 DNA sequence: TGTGCCAGCAGCTTCGGACAAGGAGAGACCCAGTACTTC. Translating it yields CASSFGQGETQYF.

This clone has only a few counts. The J gene is TRBJ2-1, the V gene TRBV29-1, with a weak D call TRBD1 (5 bases). The CDR3 extends over 15 amino acids. V was pared by 4 bases and J by 6 bases, with 19 bases between. Germline loops: CDR1 SQVTM, CDR2 ANQGSEA. The CDR3 sequence is CSVAGLRAGRNEQFF. CDR3 DNA sequence: TGCAGCGTTGCAGGGTTAAGGGCCGGTCGCAATGAGCAGTTCTTC.

The rearrangement uses TRBV25-1 and TRBJ1-2; 7 bases line up with TRBD1. The germline CDR1 and CDR2 sequences are MGHDK and SYGVNS. Germline trimming cut 3 bases from V and 6 bases from J; bases unmatched to any gene: 7. CDR3 length: 14 residues. DNA for the CDR3: TGTGCCAGCAGTGATATAGACAGGGTCCATGGCTACACCTTC. Amino acid sequence: CASSDIDRVHGYTF.

The chain carries TRBV5-1 and TRBJ2-3, with a possible D match to TRBD2 (5 bases). CDR3 length: 15 residues. Trimming pared 0 bases from V and 2 bases from J, leaving 10 bases between. Germline CDR1 SGHRS, CDR2 YFSETQ. The CDR3 DNA reads TGCGCCAGCAGCTTGGCCCTAGCCCCCACAGATACGCAGTATTTT. Residues: CASSLALAPTDTQYF.

The chain carries TRBV11-3 and TRBJ2-1, with no clear D. There are 16 residues in the CDR3. Looked up from germline, CDR1 is SGHNT and CDR2 is YENEEA. V was clipped by 2 bases and J by 8 bases, with 19 bases between them. The CDR3 spells CASSLKFGPVRDEQFF. As DNA, the CDR3 is TGTGCCAGCAGCTTAAAGTTTGGGCCAGTCCGCGATGAGCAGTTCTTC.

A note on this clone: The same CDR3 also results from other DNA sequences found in this sample. The rearrangement links TRBV5-1 to TRBJ2-3; TRBD2 might be the D (6 bases). The CDR3 sequence is 15 residues long. Germline V CDR1 and CDR2: SGHRS, YFSETQ. V lost 0 bases and J lost 1, with 9 bases in between. CDR3 sequence: CASSLVASGTDTQYF. As DNA, the CDR3 is TGCGCCAGCAGCTTGGTTGCTAGCGGCACAGATACGCAGTATTTT.

The rearrangement joins TRBV5-1 to TRBJ2-7; 7 positions match TRBD1. Looked up from germline, CDR1 is SGHRS and CDR2 is YFSETQ. The CDR3 runs 14 residues. Germline trimming cut 3 bases from V and 4 bases from J; bases unmatched to any gene: 7. The CDR3 DNA reads TGCGCCAGCAGCTGGCCGGGACAGAAGTACGAGCAGTACGTC. Amino acids: CASSWPGQKYEQYV.

The V and J genes are TRBV7-7 and TRBJ2-3, with a weak D call TRBD1 (6 bases). Trimming left V 5 bases short and J 2 bases short, with 17 bases between. This CDR3 contains 16 residues. Germline CDR1 reads SSHAT; CDR2 reads FNYEAQ (reference sequence). The CDR3 DNA reads TGTGCCAGCAGCCCCAGGGGAGAGCGGAACACAGATACGCAGTATTTT. Protein product: CASSPRGERNTDTQYF.

CDR3 protein: CASSLVRRTEAFF. The CDR3 DNA follows: TGTGCCAGCAGCTTAGTCCGGAGGACTGAAGCTTTCTTT. The rearrangement links TRBV11-2 to TRBJ1-1; D is ambiguous. Trimming pared 1 base from V and 5 bases from J, leaving 8 bases between. The CDR3 loop spans 13 amino acids. Per the germline V gene, CDR1 is SGHAT and CDR2 is FQNNGV.

The chain has TRBV13 and TRBJ2-1, with 7 bases matching TRBD2. V gave up 7 bases and J gave up 7 bases; unmatched junction bases: 16. This CDR3 contains 16 residues. Germline CDR1 and CDR2: PRHDT and FYEKMQ (reference sequence). The DNA for the CDR3 is TGTGCCAGCACGACCCTCCCGGGACTACTACGTAATGAGCAGTTCTTC. Translation gives CASTTLPGLLRNEQFF.

This clone has only one observation. The rearrangement links TRBV7-6 to TRBJ1-2; 7 nucleotides agree with TRBD1. This CDR3 has 12 residues. V trimming: 8 bases; J trimming: 3 bases; junction bases outside the gene matches: 3. Per the germline V gene, CDR1 is SGHVS and CDR2 is FNYEAQ. The chain's CDR3 is CASGTGDYGYTF. The CDR3 DNA reads as TGTGCCAGCGGAACAGGGGACTATGGCTACACCTTC. The full variable domain, rest sourced from reference TRBV7-6 and TRBJ1-2, is GAGVSQSPRYKVTKRGQDVALRCDPISGHVSLYWYRQALGQGPEFLTYFNYEAQQDKSGLPNDRFSAERPEGSISTLTIQRTEQRDSAMYRCASGTGDYGYTFGSGTRLTVV.

This clone has more than one count but fewer than ten. The rearrangement joins TRBV7-8 to TRBJ2-7; D gene uncertain. The CDR3 has 13 amino acids. The germline V and J ends were trimmed by 5 bases and 7 bases, with 15 bases remaining between them. Germline assignment: CDR1 SGHVS and CDR2 FQNEAQ. The CDR3 bases are TGTGCCAGCAGCGACGACACCTTTGGGGAGCAGTACGTC. It is translated as CASSDDTFGEQYV.